This T cell receptor beta chain was recorded in a study of blood T cells in healthy people across ages. Across the whole study: About one barcoded beta molecule was captured per two T cells (by template switching).

A J-beta primer mix and a sample-barcoded 5' primer were used in a second PCR of roughly 6 to 11 cycles. TCRdb fed the 5' RACE reads into MiXCR, producing one record per CDR3 protein. The sample yields roughly 1.7 million distinct CDR3 sequences, about 31% seen once. The germline gives CDR1 LGHDT, CDR2 YNNKEL (reference sequence). The CDR3 has 13 amino acids. The V and J genes are TRBV3-1 and TRBJ2-1; TRBD2 is a possible D gene (6 bases). TRBJ2-7 matches the DNA end more closely, so the J call is doubtful. This sequence originates from a woman younger than 45 in good health. Sequenced: blood. The chain's CDR3 is CASSLSGTPEQYF. The DNA of the CDR3 is TGTGCCAGCAGCCTCTCCGGGACTCCTGAGCAGTACTTC.